The sequence of this T cell receptor beta chain was determined in a study of cytomegalovirus exposure and HLA in healthy donors. General observations from the study: In an earlier analysis, about 87% or about 30%: the productive usage of most TCR beta V segments. In most subjects, TCR beta sequences reportedly gave accurate predictions of HLA-A and HLA-B alleles.

On this clone itself: Its specificity is not known.

The CDR3 totals 14 residues. V dropped 0 bases and J dropped 6 bases, with 12 bases sitting between them. CDR1 is KGHSH, CDR2 LQKENI, per germline. The PCR ran on 60 Vbeta and 13 Jbeta primers. Clones were read by immunoSEQ multiplex PCR, and TCRdb kept only the in-frame ones, dropping some. The data contain some 120,000 clones, 60% to 85% of them singletons. This rearrangement joins TRBV18 to TRBJ2-7; a weak D match, TRBD1 (6 bases). The source material was PBMCs. The origin of this receptor is a man aged 25 to 45 in good health and CMV-seronegative. CDR3 DNA: TGTGCCAGCTCACCACCGGACAGCTCTCGCGAGCAGTACTTC. Encoded protein: CASSPPDSSREQYF.